The 15 T cell receptor beta chains below were found in one sample sequenced in a study of identical twins. Each CDR3 protein is one row after TCRdb ran MiXCR on the 5' RACE reads. This table has 300,000 to 400,000 distinct CDR3 sequences, 9% to 15% appearing once. This sample also belongs to another study, concerning yellow fever vaccine responses in identical twins.

Sequenced sample: CD8+ T cells sorted from blood. These receptors were collected from a woman under 30 in good health.

The sample holds a few counts of this clonotype. The V gene is TRBV4-1, the J gene TRBJ1-1; TRBD1 matches at 10 bases. Trimming took 3 bases from V and 1 from J; bases not matched to a gene: 2. This CDR3 is built from 15 residues. The germline gives CDR1 MGHRA, CDR2 YSYEKL. This CDR3 is CASSHGQGGNTEAFF. DNA for the CDR3: TGCGCCAGCAGCCACGGACAGGGGGGGAACACTGAAGCTTTCTTT.

This chain uses TRBV25-1 with TRBJ2-5, with a tentative D call TRBD1 (6 bases). The CDR3 has 14 residues. The germline CDR1 and CDR2 sequences are MGHDK and SYGVNS. Trimming stripped 1 base from V and 5 bases from J, with 11 bases between. The CDR3 here is CASSEFGGPETQYF. In DNA form, the CDR3 reads TGTGCCAGCAGTGAATTTGGGGGCCCGGAGACCCAGTACTTC.

This clonotype was counted ten times or more. The chain has TRBV7-9 and TRBJ2-3, with 12 bases identical to TRBD1. Germline V lookup: CDR1 SEHNR, CDR2 FQNEAQ (reference sequence). V shed 5 bases and J 5 bases; nucleotides not matched to a gene: 5. This CDR3 comprises 15 residues. In DNA form, the CDR3 reads TGTGCCAGCAGCGGGGGACAGGGGGCAGGAGATACGCAGTATTTT. Its translation is CASSGGQGAGDTQYF.

The chain carries TRBV14 and TRBJ1-1, with D hard to call. Germline loops: CDR1 SGHDN, CDR2 FVKESK. This CDR3 is 13 amino acids long. Trimming stripped 3 bases from V and 1 base from J, with 6 bases between. Written as DNA, the CDR3 is TGTGCCAGCAGCCAGATACAGAACACTGAAGCTTTCTTT. It encodes CASSQIQNTEAFF.

This chain connects TRBV11-2 to TRBJ2-3; 7 bases are a match to TRBD2. V lost 4 bases and J lost 4; bases outside the gene matches: 14. This CDR3 comprises 17 residues. Germline assignment: CDR1 SGHAT and CDR2 FQNNGV. CDR3 loop: CASSSSPLADRADTQYF. The CDR3 DNA reads as TGTGCCAGCAGCTCTAGCCCCCTAGCGGATCGGGCAGATACGCAGTATTTT.

This chain joins TRBV5-1 and TRBJ1-1; 7 nucleotides match TRBD1. Germline V lookup: CDR1 SGHRS, CDR2 YFSETQ. CDR3 length: 14 residues. Trimming removed 3 bases from V and 3 bases from J; junction bases left unmatched: 5. The CDR3 reads CASSSGTAYTEAFF. The CDR3 nucleotides are TGCGCCAGCAGCTCGGGGACAGCCTACACTGAAGCTTTCTTT. The variable domain in full, completed from reference TRBV5-1 and TRBJ1-1, reads KAGVTQTPRYLIKTRGQQVTLSCSPISGHRSVSWYQQTPGQGLQFLFEYFSETQRNKGNFPGRFSGRQFSNSRSEMNVSTLELGDSALYLCASSSGTAYTEAFFGQGTRLTVV.

With regard to this clonotype: It may be a read error: a sequence one base away is much more abundant. The rearrangement links TRBV7-6 to TRBJ2-1; tentative D call: TRBD2 (7 bases). The CDR3 contains 16 residues. Germline V gives CDR1 SGHVS, CDR2 FNYEAQ. Between the trimmed V and J ends, which lost 5 bases and 3 bases, there was a span of 17 bases. The CDR3 reads CASSLGGARNYNEQFF. CDR3 coding DNA: TGTGCCAGCAGCCTGGGGGGGGCGCGAAACTACAATGAGCAGTTCTTC.

The chain has TRBV7-9 and TRBJ2-6; 8 bases map to TRBD2. The V and J ends lost 5 bases and 1 base, in that order; junction bases with no gene match: 7. Germline CDR1 and CDR2: SEHNR and FQNEAQ (reference sequence). The CDR3 extends over 17 amino acids. In DNA form, the CDR3 reads TGTGCCAGCAGCCCGAGCGGGGGAGGTTCTGGGGCCAACGTCCTGACTTTC. The encoded protein is CASSPSGGGSGANVLTF.

This chain connects TRBV27 to TRBJ2-1; 9 bases agree with TRBD1. Germline loops: CDR1 MNHEY, CDR2 SMNVEV (reference sequence). V trimming: 5 bases; J trimming: 5 bases; junction bases outside the gene matches: 7. The CDR3 consists of 15 residues. CDR3 coding DNA: TGTGCCAGCAGTAGTTACCGGGACAGGGACAATGAGCAGTTCTTC. This sequence encodes CASSSYRDRDNEQFF.

There are a few counts of this clonotype. This chain joins TRBV10-3 and TRBJ2-1; D uncertain. The V gene's germline CDR1 is ENHRY and CDR2 SYGVKD. Trimming left V 0 bases short and J 8 bases short, with 8 bases between. The CDR3 length is 13 residues. Here the CDR3 DNA reads TGTGCCATCAGTGAGTCGGGGTGGGATGAGCAGTTCTTC. It yields the protein CAISESGWDEQFF.

The sample holds a few counts of this clonotype. The genes are TRBV5-1 and TRBJ2-5; tentative D call: TRBD1 (5 bases). The CDR3 is 15 amino acids. V shed 4 bases and J shed 5 bases, with 18 bases lying between them. Germline lookup yields CDR1 SGHRS and CDR2 YFSETQ. The CDR3 reads CASSLGQGSLETQYF. Here the CDR3 DNA reads TGCGCCAGCAGCCTTGGGCAGGGAAGTTTGGAGACCCAGTACTTC.

The table lists this clonotype with many counts. The chain recombines TRBV29-1 with TRBJ1-1, with a possible D match to TRBD1 (5 bases). From germline, CDR1 is SQVTM and CDR2 ANQGSEA. Trimming stripped 2 bases from V and 1 base from J, with 8 bases between. The CDR3 has 13 residues. The DNA for the CDR3 is TGCAGCGTTGAACGGGGGGAGAACACTGAAGCTTTCTTT. Protein: CSVERGENTEAFF.

This clonotype occurred a few times. The J gene is TRBJ2-3, the V gene TRBV25-1, with D perhaps matching TRBD2 (6 bases). V was cut by 7 bases and J by 2 bases, with 25 bases left in between. The CDR3 is 18 amino acids. CDR1 and CDR2 (germline): MGHDK, SYGVNS. CDR3 sequence: CASTGGSGSLPFTDTQYF. CDR3 coding DNA: TGTGCCAGCACCGGCGGGTCCGGGAGTCTCCCCTTCACAGATACGCAGTATTTT. The full variable domain, with the rest looked up from reference TRBV25-1 and TRBJ2-3, is EADIYQTPRYLVIGTGKKITLECSQTMGHDKMYWYQQDPGMELHLIHYSYGVNSTEKGDLSSESTVSRIRTEHFPLTLESARPSHTSQYLCASTGGSGSLPFTDTQYFGPGTRLTVL.

Notes on this clonotype: One end of the junction does not line up with germline, which may come from a read error. V and J are TRBV20-1 and TRBJ2-3; the match to TRBD2 covers 13 bases. The CDR3 is 16 residues long. Germline loops: CDR1 DFQATT, CDR2 SNEGSKA (reference sequence). CDR3 in amino acids: CCARGLAGEVTDTQYF. The CDR3 DNA is TGCTGTGCTAGAGGACTAGCGGGAGAAGTCACAGATACGCAGTATTTT.

The V and J genes are TRBV6-5 and TRBJ1-1; D is ambiguous. CDR1 is MNHEY and CDR2 is SVGAGI in the germline V gene. Trimming stripped 0 bases from V and 4 bases from J, with 12 bases between. The CDR3 is 15 residues long. The CDR3 spells CASSYSLGWATEAFF. In nucleotides, the CDR3 is TGTGCCAGCAGTTACTCGTTGGGGTGGGCCACTGAAGCTTTCTTT.